In this sample, the clone carrying this T cell receptor beta chain turned up a few times. Its antigen is currently unknown. A J-beta primer mix and a sample-barcoded 5' primer were used in a second PCR of about 7 to 12 cycles. With 12 random nucleotides, a template-switch adaptor tagged each individual cDNA molecule. MiXCR was run by TCRdb on the 5' RACE reads, yielding one entry per CDR3 protein. In the table there are hundreds of thousands of distinct CDR3 sequences, 55% to 70% of which are singletons. The ends were cut back, 10 bases at V and 4 bases at J, with 15 bases in the middle. Germline CDR1 MDHEN, CDR2 SYDVKM. This CDR3 region has 13 residues. This record belongs to a study of blood T cells in healthy people across ages. Study-level findings and limits: Relative to aged donors, long-lived donors carried more naive CD4+ cells and displayed higher diversity.

This sequence joins TRBV28 and TRBJ2-3; D possibly matches TRBD1 or TRBD2 (6 bases each). Specimen: blood. This receptor was taken from a man between 25 and 39 years old in good health. CDR3 loop: CAIGGRLADTQYF. The CDR3 region has the DNA TGTGCCATCGGGGGCAGGTTGGCAGATACGCAGTATTTT.